This T cell receptor (beta chain) is drawn from a study of PD-1 blockade in classical Hodgkin lymphoma. General study points: The authors have not defined what causes the repertoire differences, possibly disease activity or prior therapy. Relapsed/refractory patients reportedly had the lowest baseline TCR diversity, below newly diagnosed patients, who were below healthy donors.

Comment on this clone: The antigen is not known.

This CDR3 contains 13 residues. Germline V gene data show CDR1 as MNHNS and CDR2 as SASEGT. Trimming removed 5 bases from V and 7 bases from J, with 12 bases in between. With no exception, relapse followed autologous stem cell transplantation in all patients, and brentuximab vedotin exposure varied. Generated by immunoSEQ multiplex PCR, the TCRdb table keeps only in-frame clones and is missing some. Counted here are about 97,000 clones, roughly 84% occurring once; the ten biggest clones make up roughly an eighth. The chain has TRBV6-1 and TRBJ2-1; D call uncertain. The sample in question was peripheral blood mononuclear cells (PBMCs), obtained at baseline. This receptor was obtained from a human donor with classical Hodgkin lymphoma. The DNA for the CDR3 is TGTGCCAGCAGTATATCTAGTTATAATGAGCAGTTCTTC. Translated, it gives CASSISSYNEQFF.